In this sample, the clone carrying this TCR beta chain turned up many times. CDR3 length equals 13 residues. Trimming at V came to 6 bases and at J to 6 bases, leaving 7 bases not matched to a gene. The germline V gene encodes CDR1 MNHEY and CDR2 SVGAGI. This specimen belongs to a study of low-dose radiotherapy and immunotherapy resistance in tumors. About the study: Cohort 1 patients were irradiated with 0.5 Gy fractions every 2 weeks to 6.5 Gy total.

Alpha- and beta-chain coverage of first-strand cDNA came from TRAV- and TRBV-specific primers. TCRs underwent 20 PCR cycles of amplification with a constant-region primer and V-primer adapter. TCRdb re-called the reads through MiXCR, storing one row per CDR3 protein. The top ten clones hold roughly 2.8% of a sample with tens of thousands of distinct CDR3 sequences, over 15% of them seen once. Time point in this sample: before trial treatment. Along with nivolumab and ipilimumab, donors received aspirin, low-dose cyclophosphamide and low-dose radiotherapy. This chain uses TRBV6-5 with TRBJ1-1; 7 bases fit TRBD1. This clonotype was sampled from a male donor with prostate cancer. The specimen was PBMCs, collected before treatment. In DNA, the CDR3 is TGTGCCAGCAGATCTGACAGGGCGGCTGAAGCTTTCTTT. Its protein product is CASRSDRAAEAFF.